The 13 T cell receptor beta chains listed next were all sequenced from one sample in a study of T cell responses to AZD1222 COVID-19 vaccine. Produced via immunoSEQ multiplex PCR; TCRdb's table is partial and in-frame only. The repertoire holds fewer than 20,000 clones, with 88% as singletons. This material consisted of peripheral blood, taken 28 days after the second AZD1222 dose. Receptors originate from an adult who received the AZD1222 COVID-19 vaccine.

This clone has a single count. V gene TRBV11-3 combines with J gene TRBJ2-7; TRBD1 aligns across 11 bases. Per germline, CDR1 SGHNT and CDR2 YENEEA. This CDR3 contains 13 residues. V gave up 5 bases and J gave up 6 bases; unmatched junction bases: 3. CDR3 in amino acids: CASSPGTGGEQYF. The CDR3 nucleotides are TGTGCCAGCAGCCCTGGGACAGGGGGCGAGCAGTACTTC.

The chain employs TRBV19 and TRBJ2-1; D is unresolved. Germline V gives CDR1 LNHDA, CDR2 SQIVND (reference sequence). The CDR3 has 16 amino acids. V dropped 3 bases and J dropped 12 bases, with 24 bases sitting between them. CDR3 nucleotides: TGTGCCAGTAGTATCCCGAGCAATAATGATGGTATGGGGCAGTTCTTC. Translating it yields CASSIPSNNDGMGQFF.

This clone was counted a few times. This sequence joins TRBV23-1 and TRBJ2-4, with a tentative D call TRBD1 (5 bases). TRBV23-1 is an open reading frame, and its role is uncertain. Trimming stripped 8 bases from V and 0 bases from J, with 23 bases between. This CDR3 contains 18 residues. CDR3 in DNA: TGCGCCAGCTGCCTAATGGACACCTACCTTAAAGCCAAAAACATTCAGTACTTC. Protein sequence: CASCLMDTYLKAKNIQYF.

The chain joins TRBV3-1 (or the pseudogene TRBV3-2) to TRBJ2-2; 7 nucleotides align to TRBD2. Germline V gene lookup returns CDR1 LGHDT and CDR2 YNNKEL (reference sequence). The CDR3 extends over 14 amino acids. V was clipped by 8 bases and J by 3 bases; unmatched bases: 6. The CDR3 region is CASQGRGDTGELFF. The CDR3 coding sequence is TGTGCCAGCCAAGGCCGGGGGGACACCGGGGAGCTGTTTTTT.

CDR3 sequence (DNA): TGCGCCAGCAGCTGGCGGGACAGGGCATCCGAGCAGTACTTC. Translation: CASSWRDRASEQYF. The genes are TRBV5-1 and TRBJ2-7, with TRBD1 identical over 9 bases. Trimming cost V 3 bases and J 6 bases; bases outside gene matches: 7. The CDR3 runs to 14 residues. Germline V lookup: CDR1 SGHRS, CDR2 YFSETQ.

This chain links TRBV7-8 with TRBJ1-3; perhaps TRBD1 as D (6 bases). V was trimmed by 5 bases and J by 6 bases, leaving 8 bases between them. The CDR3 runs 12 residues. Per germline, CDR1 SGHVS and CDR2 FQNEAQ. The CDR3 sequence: CASSRDKNTIYF. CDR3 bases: TGTGCCAGCAGCCGGGACAAAAACACCATATATTTT.

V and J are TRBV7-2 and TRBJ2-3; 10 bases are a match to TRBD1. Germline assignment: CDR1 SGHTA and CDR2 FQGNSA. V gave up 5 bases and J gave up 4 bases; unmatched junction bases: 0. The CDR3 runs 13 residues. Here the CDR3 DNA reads TGTGCCAGCAGCGGACAGGGGGCAGATACGCAGTATTTT. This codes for CASSGQGADTQYF.

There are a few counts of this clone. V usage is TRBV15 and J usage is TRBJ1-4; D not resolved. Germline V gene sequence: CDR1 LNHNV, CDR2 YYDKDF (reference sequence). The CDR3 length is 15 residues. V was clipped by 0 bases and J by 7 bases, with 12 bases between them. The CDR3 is CATSRESLSGEKLFF. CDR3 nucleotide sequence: TGTGCCACCAGCAGAGAATCACTTTCGGGTGAAAAACTGTTTTTT.

The CDR3 protein is CASSLSRYGGETQYF. The CDR3 DNA reads as TGTGCCAGCAGCCTCTCACGTTACGGGGGAGAGACCCAGTACTTC. The chain combines TRBV14 with TRBJ2-5; weak D call: TRBD2 (6 bases). CDR1 is SGHDN and CDR2 is FVKESK in the germline V gene. CDR3 size: 15 residues. Trimming shortened V by 4 bases and J by 4 bases, and 16 bases separated the two germline ends. Full variable domain (missing parts from reference TRBV14 and TRBJ2-5): EAGVTQFPSHSVIEKGQTVTLRCDPISGHDNLYWYRRVMGKEIKFLLHFVKESKQDESGMPNNRFLAERTGGTYSTLKVQPAELEDSGVYFCASSLSRYGGETQYFGPGTRLLVL.

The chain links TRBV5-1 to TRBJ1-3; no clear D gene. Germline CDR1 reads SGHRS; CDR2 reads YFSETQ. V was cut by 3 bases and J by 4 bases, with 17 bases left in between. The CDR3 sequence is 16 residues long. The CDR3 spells CASSSAAPGGGNTIYF. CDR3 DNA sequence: TGCGCCAGCAGCTCAGCAGCCCCGGGCGGGGGAAACACCATATATTTT.

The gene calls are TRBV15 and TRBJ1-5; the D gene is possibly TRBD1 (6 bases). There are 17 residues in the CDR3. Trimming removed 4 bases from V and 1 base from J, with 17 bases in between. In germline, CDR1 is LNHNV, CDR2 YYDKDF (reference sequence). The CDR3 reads CATSNGGGAWSNQPQHF. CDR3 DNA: TGTGCCACCAGCAACGGTGGGGGGGCATGGAGCAATCAGCCCCAGCATTTT.

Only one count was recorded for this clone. The CDR3 reads CASSLTPQETQYF. In DNA, the CDR3 is TGTGCCAGCAGTCTGACACCGCAAGAGACCCAGTACTTC. This chain connects TRBV12-3 or TRBV12-4 to TRBJ2-5, with unresolved D. Between the trimmed V and J ends, which lost 5 bases and 2 bases, there was a span of 9 bases. The CDR3 totals 13 residues.

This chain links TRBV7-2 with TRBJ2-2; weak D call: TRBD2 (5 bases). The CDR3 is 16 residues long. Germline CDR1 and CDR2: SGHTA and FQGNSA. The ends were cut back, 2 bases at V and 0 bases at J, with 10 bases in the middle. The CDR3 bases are TGTGCCAGCAGCTTAAATGCGGGTACGAACACCGGGGAGCTGTTTTTT. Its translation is CASSLNAGTNTGELFF.